This passage covers 18 T cell receptor beta chains from one sample sequenced in a study of blood T cells in healthy people across ages. A second about 7 to 11 cycle PCR used barcoded and J-beta primers. In TCRdb, the 5' RACE reads were re-called with MiXCR into one record per CDR3 protein. The sample has around 1,900,000 distinct CDR3 sequences; 35% to 50% are singletons. The sample comprised blood. The receptors were gathered from a human donor in good health.

The J gene is TRBJ1-2, the V gene TRBV7-2, with a possible D match to TRBD1 (5 bases). V was cut by 1 base and J by 8 bases, with 14 bases left in between. CDR3 length equals 14 residues. In germline, CDR1 is SGHTA, CDR2 FQGNSA. CDR3 sequence (DNA): TGTGCCAGCAGCTTAGAGGGGACGAAGGCGGGCTACACCTTC. Translation: CASSLEGTKAGYTF.

This chain joins TRBV6-2 or TRBV6-3 and TRBJ1-5, with 7 nucleotides matching TRBD1. CDR1 and CDR2 (germline): MNHEY, SVGEGT. CDR3 length: 15 residues. J lost 4 bases, V lost 5 bases, and 8 bases had no gene match. The CDR3: CASSPMDRLNQPQHF. CDR3 coding DNA: TGTGCCAGCAGTCCTATGGACAGGCTAAATCAGCCCCAGCATTTT.

This clonotype was counted between two and nine times. V and J are TRBV28 and TRBJ1-5, with D hard to call. CDR1 and CDR2 (germline): MDHEN, SYDVKM. V was pared by 6 bases and J by 0 bases, with 12 bases between. This CDR3 contains 15 residues. DNA for the CDR3: TGTGCCAGCAGCCCTTCGGCACCTAGCAATCAGCCCCAGCATTTT. Its translation: CASSPSAPSNQPQHF.

The chain has TRBV11-2 and TRBJ2-5, with D tentatively TRBD2 (5 bases). The end of the DNA aligns better with TRBJ2-7, so the J call may be wrong. Looked up from germline, CDR1 is SGHAT and CDR2 is FQNNGV. This CDR3 is built from 12 residues. Written as DNA, the CDR3 is TGTGCCAGCAGCTTAATTAGCGACGAGCAGTACTTC. The encoded protein is CASSLISDEQYF.

The sample holds a few counts of this clonotype. The chain links TRBV5-1 to TRBJ2-3, with 9 bases fitting TRBD2. Germline V gene data show CDR1 as SGHRS and CDR2 as YFSETQ. The J segment lost 6 bases and the V segment lost 0 bases, leaving 5 bases of the junction unmatched. CDR3 length: 15 amino acids. CDR3 region: CASSLDAGGLDTQYF. The DNA for the CDR3 is TGCGCCAGCAGCTTGGATGCGGGGGGGCTGGATACGCAGTATTTT.

This clonotype was seen a single time. A read error may account for a junction end that differs from germline. The J gene is TRBJ2-3, the V gene TRBV24-1; 7 nucleotides agree with TRBD1. The CDR3 contains 16 residues. The germline CDR1 and CDR2 sequences are KGHDR and SFDVKD. CDR3 DNA: TGTGCCACCAGTGATGGGACAGACCTCAGCACGGATACGCAGTATTTT. This encodes CATSDGTDLSTDTQYF.

The chain has TRBV7-9 and TRBJ1-2, with D maybe TRBD1 (5 bases). Germline CDR1 reads SEHNR; CDR2 reads FQNEAQ (reference sequence). Trimming took 2 bases from V and 7 from J, leaving 11 bases between them. CDR3 length: 13 residues. The CDR3 region has the DNA TGTGCCAGCAGCTTAATGGAAAGGGGTGGCTACACCTTC. It yields the protein CASSLMERGGYTF.

This clonotype has only a few counts. The CDR3 sequence: CSVELSGGAGDTQYF. The CDR3 coding sequence is TGCAGCGTTGAGCTGTCCGGGGGCGCGGGAGATACGCAGTATTTT. The chain carries TRBV29-1 and TRBJ2-3; possibly TRBD1 or TRBD2 for D (6 bases each). Germline V gives CDR1 SQVTM, CDR2 ANQGSEA. The ends were cut back, 3 bases at V and 5 bases at J, with 18 bases in the middle. This CDR3 has 15 residues.

This chain connects TRBV4-3 to TRBJ2-7; 11 bases agree with TRBD1. This CDR3 contains 16 residues. Germline V gene data show CDR1 as LGHNA and CDR2 as YSLEER. Losses at the gene ends were 2 bases for V and 2 bases for J; bases not matched to a gene: 5. The CDR3 DNA reads TGCGCCAGCAGCCAATTCGGGGGACAGGGGGCCTACGAGCAGTACTTC. Translating gives CASSQFGGQGAYEQYF.

The rearrangement links TRBV28 to TRBJ1-1; 7 bases fit TRBD1. V lost 6 bases and J lost 7; bases outside the gene matches: 11. CDR3 length equals 14 residues. Germline V gene sequence: CDR1 MDHEN, CDR2 SYDVKM. The CDR3 nucleotides are TGTGCCAGCAGACATCAACAGGGGATAAGTGAAGCTTTCTTT. As protein: CASRHQQGISEAFF.

The chain joins TRBV12-3 or TRBV12-4 to TRBJ2-3, with 7 bases that match TRBD2. V shed 5 bases and J 4 bases; nucleotides not matched to a gene: 6. This CDR3 has 14 residues. The CDR3 region has the DNA TGTGCCAGCAGTGGACTAGGGGATCCAGATACGCAGTATTTT. Residues: CASSGLGDPDTQYF.

This clonotype was seen a few times. This chain connects TRBV7-2 to TRBJ2-5; perhaps TRBD1 as D (6 bases). The J call may be mistaken, given a closer DNA end match to TRBJ2-7. Germline V gives CDR1 SGHTA, CDR2 FQGNSA. CDR3 length: 17 amino acids. Written as DNA, the CDR3 is TGTGCCAGCAGCTTAGCGTTGGGGACGCTCAGGGGCTACGAGCAGTACTTC. Its translation: CASSLALGTLRGYEQYF.

The gene calls are TRBV7-2 and TRBJ1-4, with D possibly matching TRBD1 (5 bases). Deletions cut 0 bases from V and 6 bases from J, with 17 bases between. The CDR3 is 17 amino acids. CDR1 is SGHTA, CDR2 FQGNSA, per germline. In nucleotides, the CDR3 is TGTGCCAGCAGCTTAGCGGGTAGAGAGGGGAAGGATGAAAAACTGTTTTTT. Its protein is CASSLAGREGKDEKLFF.

The CDR3 DNA reads TGCGCCAGCAGCCAAGTAGTAGCAGGGAGTCCGGACTATGGCTACACCTTC. The encoded protein is CASSQVVAGSPDYGYTF. The chain employs TRBV4-1 and TRBJ1-2, with a tentative D call TRBD1 (5 bases). This CDR3 region has 17 residues. V was shortened by 1 base and J by 3 bases, with 18 bases between the two germline ends. The V gene's germline CDR1 is MGHRA and CDR2 YSYEKL.

The chain is built from TRBV7-9 and TRBJ2-5; TRBD1 agrees at 9 bases. The DNA end favors TRBJ2-7, so the J call may be wrong. Germline loops: CDR1 SEHNR, CDR2 FQNEAQ (reference sequence). The CDR3 has 15 residues. CDR3: CASSLRTGDGCEQYF. For the CDR3, the DNA is TGTGCCAGCAGCCTAAGGACAGGGGACGGCTGCGAGCAGTACTTC.

This CDR3 reads CASSYVGGDGTEAFF. In DNA, the CDR3 is TGTGCCAGCAGTTATGTTGGGGGCGACGGCACTGAAGCTTTCTTT. The chain combines TRBV6-5 with TRBJ1-1, with D tentatively TRBD1 (6 bases). The V end lost 3 bases, the J end lost 4 bases, and 15 bases lay between the germline ends. The germline V gene has CDR1 MNHEY and CDR2 SVGAGI. This CDR3 is built from 15 residues.

Concerning this clonotype: One end of the junction is discordant with germline, which a read error may explain. The rearrangement uses TRBV4-3 and TRBJ2-1; TRBD1 might be the D (6 bases). This CDR3 spans 14 amino acids. CDR1 is LGHNA, CDR2 YSLEER, per germline. The CDR3 nucleotides read TGCGCCAGCAGCCAAGATGGACAGAGCAATAAGCAGTTCTTC. It yields the protein CASSQDGQSNKQFF.

The chain is built from TRBV20-1 and TRBJ2-2; D call uncertain. The CDR3 runs 14 residues. Trimming pared 1 base from V and 3 bases from J, leaving 9 bases between. Germline-derived CDR1 and CDR2 are DFQATT and SNEGSKA (reference sequence). The CDR3 loop reads CSARGAGDTGELFF. CDR3 in DNA: TGCAGTGCTAGAGGGGCAGGTGACACCGGGGAGCTGTTTTTT.